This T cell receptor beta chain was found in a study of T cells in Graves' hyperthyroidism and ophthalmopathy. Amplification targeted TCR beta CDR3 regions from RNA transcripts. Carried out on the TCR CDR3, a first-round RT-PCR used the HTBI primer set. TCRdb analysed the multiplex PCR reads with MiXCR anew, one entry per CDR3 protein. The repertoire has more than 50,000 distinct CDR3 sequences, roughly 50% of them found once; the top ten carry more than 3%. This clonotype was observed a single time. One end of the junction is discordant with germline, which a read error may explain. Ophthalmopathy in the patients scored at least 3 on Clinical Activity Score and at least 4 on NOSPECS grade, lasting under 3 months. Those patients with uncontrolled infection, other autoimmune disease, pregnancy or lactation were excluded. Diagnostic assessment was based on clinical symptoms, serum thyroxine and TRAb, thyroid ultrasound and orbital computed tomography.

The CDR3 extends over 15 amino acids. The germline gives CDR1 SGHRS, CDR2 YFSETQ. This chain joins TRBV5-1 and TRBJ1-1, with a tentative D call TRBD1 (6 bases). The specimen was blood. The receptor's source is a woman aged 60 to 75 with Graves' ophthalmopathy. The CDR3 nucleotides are TGTGCCAGCAGCTTGGGGGGGGGCGCGGACACTGAAGCTTTCTTT. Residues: CASSLGGGADTEAFF.